The entry that follows covers one TCR beta chain sequence. The antigen is unknown. The data originate from a study of cytomegalovirus exposure and HLA in healthy donors. Findings of the study overall: Most of the CMV-associated TCR beta chains (in a later analysis) appeared to be HLA-restricted. Relative to the approximately 700-donor mean, N-insertions were reportedly fewer in an Asian-associated ancestry cluster in a later analysis.

Germline values: CDR1 SNHLY, CDR2 FYNNEI. This CDR3 spans 11 amino acids. With 6 bases removed from V and 5 bases from J, the gap between germline ends came to 7 bases. The PCR was carried out with 60 Vbeta primers and 13 Jbeta primers. Using immunoSEQ multiplex PCR, the repertoire was profiled, and TCRdb retains in-frame clones only, with some absent. Here the sample spans more than 120,000 clones, roughly 74% being singletons. Sequenced sample: PBMCs. The V gene is TRBV2, the J gene TRBJ2-5; the D is unclear. The TCR was taken from a woman between 35 and 50 years old in good health and CMV-seropositive. This chain's CDR3 is CASRFGETQYF. Written as DNA, the CDR3 is TGTGCCAGCAGGTTCGGGGAGACCCAGTACTTC.